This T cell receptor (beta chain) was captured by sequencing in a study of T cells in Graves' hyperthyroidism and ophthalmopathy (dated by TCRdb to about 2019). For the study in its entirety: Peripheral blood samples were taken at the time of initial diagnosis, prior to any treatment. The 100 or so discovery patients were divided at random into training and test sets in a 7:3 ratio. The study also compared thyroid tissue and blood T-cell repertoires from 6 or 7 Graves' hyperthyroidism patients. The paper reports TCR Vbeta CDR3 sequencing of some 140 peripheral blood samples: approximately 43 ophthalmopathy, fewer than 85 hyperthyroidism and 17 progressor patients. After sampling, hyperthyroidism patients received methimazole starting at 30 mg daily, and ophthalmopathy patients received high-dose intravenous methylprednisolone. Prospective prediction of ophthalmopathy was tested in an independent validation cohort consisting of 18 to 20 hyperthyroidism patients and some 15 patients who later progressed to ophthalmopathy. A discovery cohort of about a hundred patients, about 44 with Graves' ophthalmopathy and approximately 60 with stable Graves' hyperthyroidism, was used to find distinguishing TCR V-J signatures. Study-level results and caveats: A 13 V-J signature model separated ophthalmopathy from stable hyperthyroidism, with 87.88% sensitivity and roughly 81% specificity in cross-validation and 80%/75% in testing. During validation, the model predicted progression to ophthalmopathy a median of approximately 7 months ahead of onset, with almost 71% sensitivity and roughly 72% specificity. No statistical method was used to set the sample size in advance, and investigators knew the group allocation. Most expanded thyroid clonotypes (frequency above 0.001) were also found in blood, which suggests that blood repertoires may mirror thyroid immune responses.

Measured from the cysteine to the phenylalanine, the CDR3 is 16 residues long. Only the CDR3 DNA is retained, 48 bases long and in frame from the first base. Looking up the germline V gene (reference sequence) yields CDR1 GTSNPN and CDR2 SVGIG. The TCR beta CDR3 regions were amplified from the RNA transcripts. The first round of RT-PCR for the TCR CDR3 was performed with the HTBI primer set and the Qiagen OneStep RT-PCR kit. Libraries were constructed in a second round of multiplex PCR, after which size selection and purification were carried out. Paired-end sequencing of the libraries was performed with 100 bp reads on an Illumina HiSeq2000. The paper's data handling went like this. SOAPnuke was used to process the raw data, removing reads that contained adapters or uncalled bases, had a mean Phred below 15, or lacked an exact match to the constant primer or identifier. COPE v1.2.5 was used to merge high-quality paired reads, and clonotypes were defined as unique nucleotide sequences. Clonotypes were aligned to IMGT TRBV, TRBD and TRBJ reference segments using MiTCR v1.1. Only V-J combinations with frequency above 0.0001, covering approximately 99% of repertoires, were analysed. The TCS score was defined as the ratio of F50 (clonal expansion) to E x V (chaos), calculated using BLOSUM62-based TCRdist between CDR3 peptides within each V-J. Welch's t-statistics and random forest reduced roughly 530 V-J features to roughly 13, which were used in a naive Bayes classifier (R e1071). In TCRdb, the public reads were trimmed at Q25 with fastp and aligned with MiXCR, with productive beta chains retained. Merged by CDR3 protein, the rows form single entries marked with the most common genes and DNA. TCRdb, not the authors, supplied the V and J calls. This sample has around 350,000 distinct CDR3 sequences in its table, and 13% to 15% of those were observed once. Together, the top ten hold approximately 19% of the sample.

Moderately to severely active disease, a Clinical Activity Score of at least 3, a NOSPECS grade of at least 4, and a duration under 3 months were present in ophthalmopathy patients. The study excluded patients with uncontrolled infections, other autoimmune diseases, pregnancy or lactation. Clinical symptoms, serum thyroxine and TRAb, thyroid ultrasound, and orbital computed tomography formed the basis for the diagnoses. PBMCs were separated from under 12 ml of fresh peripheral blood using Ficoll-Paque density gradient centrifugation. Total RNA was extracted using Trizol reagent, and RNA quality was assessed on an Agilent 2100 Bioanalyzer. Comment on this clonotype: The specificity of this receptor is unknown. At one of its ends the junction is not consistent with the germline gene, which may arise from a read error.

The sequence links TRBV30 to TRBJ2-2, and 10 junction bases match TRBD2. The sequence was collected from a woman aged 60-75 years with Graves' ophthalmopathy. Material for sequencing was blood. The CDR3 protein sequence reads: CAWSVKAGGGTGGLFF. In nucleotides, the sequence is TGTGCCTGGAGTGTAAAAGCGGGAGGGGGCACCGGGGGGCTGTTTTTT.